A single sample is the source of the 23 T cell receptor beta chains below, sequenced in a study of T cells after posttransplantation cyclophosphamide. Profiled with immunoSEQ multiplex PCR; TCRdb holds only in-frame clones, not every one. The sample holds 30,000 to 40,000 clones, and no clone turns up only once. The material sequenced was PBMCs. These receptors were obtained from a man over 45 in good health, CMV-negative, and a related stem cell transplant donor.

This clone was seen repeatedly, ten times or more. The chain joins TRBV10-3 to TRBJ2-3; 10 bases are shared with TRBD2. This CDR3 is built from 16 residues. The germline V gene has CDR1 ENHRY and CDR2 SYGVKD. Trimming at V came to 2 bases and at J to 6 bases, leaving 8 bases not matched to a gene. The CDR3 DNA reads as TGTGCCATCAGTGAGGAAGCGGGAGGGCCGTCCGATACGCAGTATTTT. It is translated as CAISEEAGGPSDTQYF.

A word on this clone: The junction departs from germline at one end; a sequencing error may be responsible. V and J are TRBV6-1 and TRBJ1-3, with a tentative D call TRBD1 (6 bases). This CDR3 contains 16 residues. Germline loops: CDR1 MNHNS, CDR2 SASEGT. CDR3 amino acids: CAGSERGDNSGNTIYF. CDR3 coding DNA: TGTGCCGGCAGTGAAAGAGGGGACAACTCTGGAAACACCATATATTTT.

This clone was detected many times. The chain uses TRBV19 and TRBJ1-5, with a possible D match to TRBD1 (6 bases). Germline-derived CDR1 and CDR2 are LNHDA and SQIVND (reference sequence). V was clipped by 7 bases and J by 5 bases, with 18 bases between them. The CDR3 sequence is 15 residues long. The CDR3 protein is CASTSDGGRYQPQHF. In DNA, the CDR3 is TGTGCCAGTACCTCAGACGGGGGGCGATATCAGCCCCAGCATTTT.

In its sample, this clone was seen many times. The V and J genes are TRBV6-1 and TRBJ1-5; D remains ambiguous. V lost 2 bases, J lost 1 base, and 9 bases lay in between. The CDR3 sequence is 15 residues long. Germline lookup yields CDR1 MNHNS and CDR2 SASEGT. CDR3 region: CASSENGVSNQPQHF. CDR3 bases: TGTGCCAGCAGTGAAAACGGGGTGAGCAATCAGCCCCAGCATTTT.

At least ten counts were recorded for this clone. The chain uses TRBV11-2 and TRBJ2-7, with D perhaps TRBD1 (6 bases). V shed 5 bases and J shed 7 bases, with 15 bases lying between them. The length of the CDR3 is 13 residues. Germline CDR1 and CDR2: SGHAT and FQNNGV. The CDR3 DNA sequence: TGTGCCAGCAGCCCCGGCAGGGGTTGGGAGCAGTACTTC. Translation gives CASSPGRGWEQYF.

This clone was recorded at least ten times. The V call is TRBV11-2, the J call TRBJ2-1, with 7 bases lining up with TRBD2. The CDR3 has 16 residues. Trimming removed 1 base from V and 3 bases from J; junction bases left unmatched: 6. Germline loops: CDR1 SGHAT, CDR2 FQNNGV. CDR3 loop: CASSLVPGGFYNEQFF. CDR3 DNA: TGTGCCAGCAGCTTAGTTCCGGGAGGATTCTACAATGAGCAGTTCTTC.

This clone was detected many times. The chain combines TRBV15 with TRBJ1-2; perhaps TRBD1 as D (6 bases). Germline V gene lookup returns CDR1 LNHNV and CDR2 YYDKDF (reference sequence). The CDR3 is 18 residues long. Trimming took off 3 bases at V and 0 bases at J, with 20 bases between the two ends. In DNA form, the CDR3 reads TGTGCCACCAGCAGCCAAGGTTTCACAGGGATCCCTAACTATGGCTACACCTTC. Its protein product is CATSSQGFTGIPNYGYTF. Full variable domain (outside the CDR3, taken from reference TRBV15 and TRBJ1-2): DAMVIQNPRYQVTQFGKPVTLSCSQTLNHNVMYWYQQKSSQAPKLLFHYYDKDFNNEADTPDNFQSRRPNTSFCFLDIRSPGLGDTAMYLCATSSQGFTGIPNYGYTFGSGTRLTVV.

This clone came up a few times. J is TRBJ2-3 and V is TRBV5-1, with 11 bases aligning to TRBD1. Unmatched junction bases numbered 11, after V lost 7 bases and J lost 4 bases. CDR1 and CDR2 (germline): SGHRS, YFSETQ. The CDR3 sequence is 16 residues long. CDR3 coding DNA: TGCGCCAGCCATGCTTTACCGGGACAGGGGGCAGATACGCAGTATTTT. Amino acid sequence: CASHALPGQGADTQYF.

This clone came up many times. The genes are TRBV30 and TRBJ1-1; D remains unclear. V was cut by 2 bases and J by 1 base, with 8 bases left in between. Germline V gene lookup returns CDR1 GTSNPN and CDR2 SVGIG (reference sequence). This CDR3 is built from 13 residues. CDR3 sequence: CAWSRHENTEAFF. The CDR3 nucleotides read TGTGCCTGGAGTAGACACGAGAACACTGAAGCTTTCTTT.

This clone occurred many times. The chain couples TRBV9 to TRBJ1-3, with no clear D. Deletions cut 0 bases from V and 2 bases from J, with 6 bases between. The CDR3 spans 14 residues. Germline loops: CDR1 SGDLS, CDR2 YYNGEE. The CDR3 coding sequence is TGTGCCAGCAGCGTAGGGCAGACTGGAAACACCATATATTTT. It yields the protein CASSVGQTGNTIYF.

V is TRBV7-2 and J is TRBJ2-3, with a weak D call TRBD2 (5 bases). This CDR3 contains 13 residues. Germline V gene sequence: CDR1 SGHTA, CDR2 FQGNSA. V was pared by 8 bases and J by 1 base, with 10 bases between. This chain's CDR3 is CASWRAGTDTQYF. The CDR3 DNA is TGTGCCAGCTGGCGGGCGGGCACAGATACGCAGTATTTT.

This clone was recorded at least ten times. The chain joins TRBV5-6 to TRBJ1-5; perhaps TRBD1 as D (6 bases). CDR1 is SGHDT, CDR2 YYEEEE, per germline. CDR3 length: 13 amino acids. Trimming pared 3 bases from V and 9 bases from J, leaving 13 bases between. CDR3 sequence reads: CASSSGTRGPQHF. CDR3 nucleotides: TGTGCCAGCAGCTCCGGAACCAGGGGGCCCCAGCATTTT.

This clone showed up many times. The chain joins TRBV11-2 to TRBJ1-5; D is perhaps TRBD1 (5 bases). Deletions cut 0 bases from V and 5 bases from J, with 8 bases between. CDR1 is SGHAT, CDR2 FQNNGV, per germline. This CDR3 has 14 amino acids. The CDR3 protein is CASSLDGAYQPQHF. Here the CDR3 DNA reads TGTGCCAGCAGCTTAGATGGGGCCTATCAGCCCCAGCATTTT.

This clone has more than one count but fewer than ten. The chain combines TRBV27 with TRBJ2-5; 11 nucleotides match TRBD1. From germline, CDR1 is MNHEY and CDR2 SMNVEV (reference sequence). The CDR3 sequence is 13 residues long. Trimming at V came to 10 bases and at J to 5 bases, leaving 6 bases not matched to a gene. This CDR3 reads CAIGQGAVETQYF. The DNA for the CDR3 is TGTGCCATAGGACAGGGGGCCGTGGAGACCCAGTACTTC.

This clone was recorded at least ten times. This chain links TRBV14 with TRBJ1-4; D unclear. Germline V gene sequence: CDR1 SGHDN, CDR2 FVKESK. This CDR3 has 17 amino acids. V was clipped by 3 bases and J by 3 bases, with 17 bases between them. CDR3 nucleotide sequence: TGTGCCAGCAGCCACCCGCCCCGGCGGGTAGCTAATGAAAAACTGTTTTTT. Translated, it gives CASSHPPRRVANEKLFF. Filled out from reference TRBV14 and TRBJ1-4, the complete variable domain reads EAGVTQFPSHSVIEKGQTVTLRCDPISGHDNLYWYRRVMGKEIKFLLHFVKESKQDESGMPNNRFLAERTGGTYSTLKVQPAELEDSGVYFCASSHPPRRVANEKLFFGSGTQLSVL.

This clone was picked up many times. V is TRBV2 and J is TRBJ2-1, with a possible D match to TRBD2 (6 bases). CDR3 length equals 13 residues. Germline V gene sequence: CDR1 SNHLY, CDR2 FYNNEI. V lost 6 bases and J lost 4, with 10 bases in between. The CDR3 here is CASSLSGYNEQFF. The CDR3 DNA sequence: TGTGCCAGCAGCCTTAGCGGATACAATGAGCAGTTCTTC.

This clone has a count of ten or more. V is TRBV29-1 and J is TRBJ1-1; D gene unclear. The CDR3 extends over 14 amino acids. Trimming took 6 bases from V and 3 from J, leaving 17 bases between them. Germline CDR1 SQVTM, CDR2 ANQGSEA. CDR3 residues: CSVTGGHAYTEAFF. The CDR3, as DNA: TGCAGCGTGACTGGCGGCCATGCCTACACTGAAGCTTTCTTT.

This clone was observed at least ten times. This chain connects TRBV10-3 to TRBJ2-7; TRBD2 agrees at 11 bases. The CDR3 spans 16 residues. From germline, CDR1 is ENHRY and CDR2 SYGVKD. V lost 9 bases to trimming and J lost 4 bases; unmatched junction nucleotides: 14. CDR3 DNA sequence: TGTGCCATTAACAGGGGAGGGGGACTAGCGGAATACGAGCAGTACTTC. Its translation: CAINRGGGLAEYEQYF.

This clone was counted between two and nine times. The CDR3 region is CASSPGLAGRYNEQFF. CDR3 nucleotides: TGTGCCAGCAGCCCCGGACTAGCGGGGCGGTACAATGAGCAGTTCTTC. V is TRBV11-1 and J is TRBJ2-1, with 12 nucleotides matching TRBD2. This CDR3 has 16 amino acids. Germline lookup yields CDR1 SGHAT and CDR2 FQDESV (reference sequence). After removal of 5 bases from V and 4 bases from J, the junction contained 6 bases not matched to a gene.

There are many counts of this clone. This chain links TRBV5-4 with TRBJ2-7; no clear D gene. Trimming pared 0 bases from V and 6 bases from J, leaving 13 bases between. Germline V CDR1 and CDR2: SGHNT, YYREEE (reference sequence). CDR3 size: 14 residues. The CDR3, as DNA: TGTGCCAGCAGCTTGGGGCCCCCCGAGCGCGAGCAGTACTTC. Its translation: CASSLGPPEREQYF.

This clone occurred many times. The rearrangement links TRBV9 to TRBJ2-5; TRBD2 matches at 8 bases. Germline trimming cut 2 bases from V and 5 bases from J; bases unmatched to any gene: 2. The CDR3 is 13 amino acids. Germline V gene sequence: CDR1 SGDLS, CDR2 YYNGEE. The CDR3, as DNA: TGTGCCAGCAGCGTTGGCGGGAGGGAGACCCAGTACTTC. It translates to CASSVGGRETQYF.

Only a few counts were recorded for this clone. CDR3 nucleotide sequence: TGTGCCAGCAGCCCTCTGGACAGGGGAGGCACAGATACGCAGTATTTT. This codes for CASSPLDRGGTDTQYF. The chain joins TRBV11-1 to TRBJ2-3; 9 bases are shared with TRBD1. Germline V gene sequence: CDR1 SGHAT, CDR2 FQDESV (reference sequence). The CDR3 covers 16 residues. V shed 5 bases and J 1 base; nucleotides not matched to a gene: 7.

This clone has ten or more counts. The chain recombines TRBV7-2 with TRBJ2-3; possible D gene TRBD2, 5 bases. Trimming cost V 2 bases and J 5 bases, with 20 bases left between them. Per germline, CDR1 SGHTA and CDR2 FQGNSA. The CDR3 spans 17 residues. The CDR3 here is CASSLRGLSARRDTQYF. The CDR3, as DNA: TGTGCCAGCAGCTTACGCGGGCTTAGCGCCAGGCGAGATACGCAGTATTTT.